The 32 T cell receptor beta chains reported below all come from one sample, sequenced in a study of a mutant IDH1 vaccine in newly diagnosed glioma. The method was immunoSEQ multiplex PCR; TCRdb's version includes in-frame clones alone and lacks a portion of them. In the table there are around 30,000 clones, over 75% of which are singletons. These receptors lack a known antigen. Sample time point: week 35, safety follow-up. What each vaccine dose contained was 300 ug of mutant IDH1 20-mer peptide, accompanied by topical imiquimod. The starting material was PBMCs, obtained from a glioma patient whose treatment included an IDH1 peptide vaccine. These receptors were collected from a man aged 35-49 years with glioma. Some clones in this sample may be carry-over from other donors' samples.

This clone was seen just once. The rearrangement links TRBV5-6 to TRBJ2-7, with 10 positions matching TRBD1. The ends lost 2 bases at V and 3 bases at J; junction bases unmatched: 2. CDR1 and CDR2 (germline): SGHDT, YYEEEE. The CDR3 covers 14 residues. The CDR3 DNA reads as TGTGCCAGCAGCTTCGGGACAGGGGTCTACGAGCAGTACTTC. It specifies CASSFGTGVYEQYF.

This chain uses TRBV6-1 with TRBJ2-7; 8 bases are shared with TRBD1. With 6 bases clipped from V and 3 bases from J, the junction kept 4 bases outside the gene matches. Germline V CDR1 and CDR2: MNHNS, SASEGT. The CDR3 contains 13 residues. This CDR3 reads CASSHGQGYEQYF. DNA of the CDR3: TGTGCCAGCAGCCATGGACAGGGCTACGAGCAGTACTTC.

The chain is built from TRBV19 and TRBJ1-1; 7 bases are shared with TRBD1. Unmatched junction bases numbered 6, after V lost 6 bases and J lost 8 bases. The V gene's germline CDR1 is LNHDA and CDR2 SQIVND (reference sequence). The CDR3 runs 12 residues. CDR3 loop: CASSPGQLEAFF. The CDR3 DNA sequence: TGTGCCAGTAGCCCGGGACAGCTCGAAGCTTTCTTT.

The CDR3 region is CASSIGAENEKLFF. The CDR3 DNA reads as TGTGCCAGTAGTATAGGGGCAGAAAATGAAAAACTGTTTTTT. The gene calls are TRBV19 and TRBJ1-4; D is unclear. Trimming took off 1 base at V and 5 bases at J, with 8 bases between the two ends. This CDR3 is 14 amino acids long. Germline V gene sequence: CDR1 LNHDA, CDR2 SQIVND (reference sequence).

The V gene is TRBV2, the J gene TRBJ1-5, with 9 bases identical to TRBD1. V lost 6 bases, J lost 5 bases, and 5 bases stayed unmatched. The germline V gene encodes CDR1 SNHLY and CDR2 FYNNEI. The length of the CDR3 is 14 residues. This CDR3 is CASRLDRGDQPQHF. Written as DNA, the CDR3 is TGTGCCAGCAGGCTGGACAGGGGAGATCAGCCCCAGCATTTT.

The CDR3: CAWRQIILNTEAFF. The CDR3 DNA reads as TGTGCCTGGAGGCAAATAATTTTGAACACTGAAGCTTTCTTT. The V and J genes are TRBV30 and TRBJ1-1, with D unresolved. The germline V gene has CDR1 GTSNPN and CDR2 SVGIG (reference sequence). Trimming cost V 3 bases and J 0 bases, with 11 bases left between them. The length of the CDR3 is 14 residues. Filled out from reference TRBV30 and TRBJ1-1, the complete variable domain reads SQTIHQWPATLVQPVGSPLSLECTVEGTSNPNLYWYRQAAGRGLQLLFYSVGIGQISSEVPQNLSASRPQDRQFILSSKKLLLSDSGFYLCAWRQIILNTEAFFGQGTRLTVV.

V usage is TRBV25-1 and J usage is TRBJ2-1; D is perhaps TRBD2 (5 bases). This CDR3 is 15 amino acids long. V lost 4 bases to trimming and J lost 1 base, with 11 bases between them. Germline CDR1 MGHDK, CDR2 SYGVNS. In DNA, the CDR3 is TGTGCCAGCAGTGTACAAGCGGTGTCCTACAATGAGCAGTTCTTC. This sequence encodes CASSVQAVSYNEQFF.

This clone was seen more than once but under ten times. CDR3 protein: CASSVGLAGTNTGELFF. The CDR3, as DNA: TGTGCCAGCAGCGTAGGACTAGCGGGGACGAACACCGGGGAGCTGTTTTTT. The chain recombines TRBV9 with TRBJ2-2, with TRBD2 matching 11 bases. The CDR3 extends over 17 amino acids. Germline assignment: CDR1 SGDLS and CDR2 YYNGEE. Losses at the gene ends were 0 bases for V and 0 bases for J; bases not matched to a gene: 1.

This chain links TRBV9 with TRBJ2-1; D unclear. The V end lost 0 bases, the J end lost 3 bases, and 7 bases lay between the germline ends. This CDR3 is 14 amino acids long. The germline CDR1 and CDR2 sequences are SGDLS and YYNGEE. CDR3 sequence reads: CASSVAPDYNEQFF. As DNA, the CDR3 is TGTGCCAGCAGCGTAGCACCAGACTACAATGAGCAGTTCTTC.

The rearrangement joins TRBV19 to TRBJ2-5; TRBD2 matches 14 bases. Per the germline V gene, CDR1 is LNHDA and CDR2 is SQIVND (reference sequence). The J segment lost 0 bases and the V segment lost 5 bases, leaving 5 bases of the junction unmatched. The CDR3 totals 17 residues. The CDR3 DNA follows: TGTGCCAGTAGTCCGGGACTAGCGGGGGCAAACCAAGAGACCCAGTACTTC. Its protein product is CASSPGLAGANQETQYF.

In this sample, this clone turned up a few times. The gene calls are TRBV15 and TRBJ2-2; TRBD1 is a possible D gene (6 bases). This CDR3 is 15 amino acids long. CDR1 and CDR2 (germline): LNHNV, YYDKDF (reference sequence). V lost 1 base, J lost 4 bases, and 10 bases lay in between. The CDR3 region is CATSRVGTFTGELFF. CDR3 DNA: TGTGCCACCAGCAGAGTTGGGACATTCACCGGGGAGCTGTTTTTT.

CDR3 protein: CASSLGAGGYEQYF. The DNA of the CDR3 is TGTGCCAGCAGCTTAGGGGCAGGGGGCTACGAGCAGTACTTC. The rearrangement links TRBV11-3 to TRBJ2-7; TRBD1 agrees at 7 bases. Trimming cost V 1 base and J 3 bases; bases outside gene matches: 3. Germline V gene data show CDR1 as SGHNT and CDR2 as YENEEA. The CDR3 is made up of 14 amino acids.

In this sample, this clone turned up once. CDR3 in DNA: TGTGCCTGCCAATTACGCTATGGCTACACCTTC. Protein product: CACQLRYGYTF. The rearrangement uses TRBV30 and TRBJ1-2; D remains unclear. Germline-derived CDR1 and CDR2 are GTSNPN and SVGIG (reference sequence). V was cut by 6 bases and J by 4 bases, with 9 bases left in between. This CDR3 is built from 11 residues.

The chain's CDR3 is CAWSVPRTAENSPLHF. CDR3 nucleotides: TGTGCCTGGAGTGTACCTAGGACAGCCGAGAATTCACCCCTCCACTTT. The V call is TRBV30, the J call TRBJ1-6; TRBD1 is a possible D gene (6 bases). The germline CDR1 and CDR2 sequences are GTSNPN and SVGIG (reference sequence). The CDR3 sequence is 16 residues long. Trimming left V 0 bases short and J 7 bases short, with 16 bases between.

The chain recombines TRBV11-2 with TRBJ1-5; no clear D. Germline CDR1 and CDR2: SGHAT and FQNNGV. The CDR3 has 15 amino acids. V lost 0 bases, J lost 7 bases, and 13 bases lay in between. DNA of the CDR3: TGTGCCAGCAGCTTAGATGGAACTTCCCGGCAGCCCCAGCATTTT. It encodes CASSLDGTSRQPQHF.

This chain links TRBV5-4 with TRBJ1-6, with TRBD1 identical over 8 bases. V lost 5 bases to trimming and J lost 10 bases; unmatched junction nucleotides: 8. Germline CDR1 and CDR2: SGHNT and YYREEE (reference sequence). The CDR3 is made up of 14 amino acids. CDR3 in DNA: TGTGCCAGCAGGGCCGGGACAGGTAGCTCACCCCTCCACTTT. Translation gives CASRAGTGSSPLHF.

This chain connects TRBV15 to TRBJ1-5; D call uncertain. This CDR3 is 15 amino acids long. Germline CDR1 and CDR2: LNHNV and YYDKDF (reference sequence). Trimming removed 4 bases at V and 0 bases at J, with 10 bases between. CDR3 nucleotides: TGTGCCACCAGCACAGGACTAGATAGCAATCAGCCCCAGCATTTT. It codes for CATSTGLDSNQPQHF.

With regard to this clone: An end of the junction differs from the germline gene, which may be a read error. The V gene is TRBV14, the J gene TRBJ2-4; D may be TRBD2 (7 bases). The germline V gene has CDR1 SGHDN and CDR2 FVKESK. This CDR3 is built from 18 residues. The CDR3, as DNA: TGTGCCAGCAGTCAAGGAACTCTAAGGGGGGGACCGAAAAACATTCAGTACTTC. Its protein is CASSQGTLRGGPKNIQYF.

The CDR3 sequence: CASSLRPRDLDNEQFF. In DNA form, the CDR3 reads TGTGCCAGCAGCTTACGACCCCGGGACCTCGACAATGAGCAGTTCTTC. The chain joins TRBV7-8 to TRBJ2-1; D is perhaps TRBD1 or TRBD2 (5 bases each). V shed 2 bases and J shed 5 bases, with 16 bases lying between them. CDR1 and CDR2 (germline): SGHVS, FQNEAQ. The CDR3 is made up of 16 amino acids.

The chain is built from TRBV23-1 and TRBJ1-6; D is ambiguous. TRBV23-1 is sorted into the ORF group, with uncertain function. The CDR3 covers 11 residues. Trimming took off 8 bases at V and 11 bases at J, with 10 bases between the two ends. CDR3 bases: TGCGCCAGCCTAAGGAATGCACCCCTCCACTTT. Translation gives CASLRNAPLHF.

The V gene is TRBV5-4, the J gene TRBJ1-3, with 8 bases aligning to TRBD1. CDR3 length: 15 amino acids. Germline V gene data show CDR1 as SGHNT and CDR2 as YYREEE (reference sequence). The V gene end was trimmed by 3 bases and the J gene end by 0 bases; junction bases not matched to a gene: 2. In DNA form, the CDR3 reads TGTGCCAGCAGCTCGGACAGGGACTCTGGAAACACCATATATTTT. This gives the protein CASSSDRDSGNTIYF.

The CDR3 nucleotides are TGTGCCAGCAGCGCAGGGGGACAGGGGGCCCGGGAGCAGTTCTTC. Its protein product is CASSAGGQGAREQFF. The J gene is TRBJ2-1, the V gene TRBV7-9; 12 bases fit TRBD1. J was trimmed by 10 bases and V by 5 bases; bases with no gene match: 9. In germline, CDR1 is SEHNR, CDR2 FQNEAQ (reference sequence). CDR3 length: 15 residues.

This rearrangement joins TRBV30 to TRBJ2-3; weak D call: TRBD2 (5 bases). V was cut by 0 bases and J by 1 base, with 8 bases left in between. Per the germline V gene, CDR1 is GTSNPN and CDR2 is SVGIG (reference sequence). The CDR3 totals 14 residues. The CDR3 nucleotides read TGTGCCTGGAGTGTACGGGATGGCACAGATACGCAGTATTTT. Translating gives CAWSVRDGTDTQYF. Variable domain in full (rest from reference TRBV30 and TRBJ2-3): SQTIHQWPATLVQPVGSPLSLECTVEGTSNPNLYWYRQAAGRGLQLLFYSVGIGQISSEVPQNLSASRPQDRQFILSSKKLLLSDSGFYLCAWSVRDGTDTQYFGPGTRLTVL.

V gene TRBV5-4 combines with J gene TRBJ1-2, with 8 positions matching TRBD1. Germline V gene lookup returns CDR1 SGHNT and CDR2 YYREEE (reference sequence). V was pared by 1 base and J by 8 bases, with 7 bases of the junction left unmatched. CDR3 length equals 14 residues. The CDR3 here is CASSLRTGTEGYTF. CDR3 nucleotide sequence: TGTGCCAGCAGCTTGAGGACAGGGACGGAGGGCTACACCTTC.

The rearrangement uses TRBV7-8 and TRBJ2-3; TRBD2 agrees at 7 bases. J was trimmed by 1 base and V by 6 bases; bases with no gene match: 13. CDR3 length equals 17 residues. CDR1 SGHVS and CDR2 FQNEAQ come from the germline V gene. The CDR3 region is CASSSGGLRGGTDTQYF. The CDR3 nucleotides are TGTGCCAGCAGTTCGGGGGGACTAAGAGGGGGCACAGATACGCAGTATTTT.

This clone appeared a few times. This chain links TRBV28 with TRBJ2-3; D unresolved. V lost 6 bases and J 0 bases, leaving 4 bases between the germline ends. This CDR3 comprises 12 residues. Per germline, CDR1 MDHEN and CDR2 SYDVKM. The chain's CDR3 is CASRSSTDTQYF. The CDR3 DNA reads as TGTGCCAGCAGGTCGAGCACAGATACGCAGTATTTT.

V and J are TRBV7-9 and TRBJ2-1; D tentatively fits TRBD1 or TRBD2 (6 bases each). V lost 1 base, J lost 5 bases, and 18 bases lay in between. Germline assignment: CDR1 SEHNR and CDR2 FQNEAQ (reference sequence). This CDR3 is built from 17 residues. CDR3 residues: CASSLVGEGGVNNEQFF. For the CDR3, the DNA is TGTGCCAGCAGCTTAGTTGGTGAGGGGGGTGTCAACAATGAGCAGTTCTTC.

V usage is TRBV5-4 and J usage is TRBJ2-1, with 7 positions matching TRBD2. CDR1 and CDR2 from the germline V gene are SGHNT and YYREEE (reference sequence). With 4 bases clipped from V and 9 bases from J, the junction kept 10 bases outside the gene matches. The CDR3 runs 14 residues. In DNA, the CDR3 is TGTGCCAGCAGCCCAGCGGGGCCGGGAGGTGAGCAGTTCTTC. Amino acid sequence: CASSPAGPGGEQFF.

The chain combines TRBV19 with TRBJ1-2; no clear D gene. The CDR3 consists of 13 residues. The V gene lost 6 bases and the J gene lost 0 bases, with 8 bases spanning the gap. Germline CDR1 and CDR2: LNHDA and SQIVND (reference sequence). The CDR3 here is CASSPGSNYGYTF. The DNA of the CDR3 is TGTGCCAGTAGCCCGGGATCTAACTATGGCTACACCTTC. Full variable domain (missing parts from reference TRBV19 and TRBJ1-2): DGGITQSPKYLFRKEGQNVTLSCEQNLNHDAMYWYRQDPGQGLRLIYYSQIVNDFQKGDIAEGYSVSREKKESFPLTVTSAQKNPTAFYLCASSPGSNYGYTFGSGTRLTVV.

The CDR3: CASSERGIRQPQHF. The CDR3 nucleotides are TGTGCCAGCAGTGAAAGAGGGATCCGACAGCCCCAGCATTTT. The chain is built from TRBV6-1 and TRBJ1-5; D ambiguous. V shed 2 bases and J shed 7 bases, with 12 bases lying between them. The V gene's germline CDR1 is MNHNS and CDR2 SASEGT. CDR3 length equals 14 residues.

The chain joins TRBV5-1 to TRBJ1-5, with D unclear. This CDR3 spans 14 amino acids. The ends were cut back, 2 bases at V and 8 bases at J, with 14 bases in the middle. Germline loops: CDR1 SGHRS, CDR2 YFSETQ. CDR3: CASSLKGSGEPQHF. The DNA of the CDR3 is TGCGCCAGCAGCTTAAAAGGTAGTGGAGAGCCCCAGCATTTT.

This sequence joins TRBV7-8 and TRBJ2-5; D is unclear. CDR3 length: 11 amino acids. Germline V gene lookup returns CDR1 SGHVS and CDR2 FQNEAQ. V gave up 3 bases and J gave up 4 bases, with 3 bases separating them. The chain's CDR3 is CASSFAETQYF. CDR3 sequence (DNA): TGTGCCAGCAGCTTTGCAGAGACCCAGTACTTC.